The 6 T cell receptor beta chains presented below share a single source sample, sequenced in a study of blood T cells in healthy people across ages. Combining a sample-barcoded 5' primer with a J-beta primer mix, a second PCR ran for about 7 to 11 cycles. TCRdb analysed the 5' RACE reads with MiXCR anew, one entry per CDR3 protein. The table lists approximately 810,000 distinct CDR3 sequences, 29% of them singletons. The source material was blood. The receptor set was obtained from a woman older than 75 in good health.

For this clonotype: Given a much more abundant clone one base away, this may be a read error. DNA of the CDR3: TGTGCCAGCAGCCTAGAGATGCAGGAGACCCAGTACTTC. It is translated as CASSLEMQETQYF. The chain joins TRBV7-2 to TRBJ2-5; D is uncertain. The germline V and J ends were trimmed by 5 bases and 5 bases, with 12 bases remaining between them. CDR1 is SGHTA, CDR2 FQGNSA, per germline. The CDR3 has 13 amino acids.

This clonotype showed up many times. V is TRBV5-5 and J is TRBJ2-5; 9 nucleotides match TRBD2. The V gene's germline CDR1 is SGHKS and CDR2 YYEKEE (reference sequence). V shed 1 base and J 0 bases; nucleotides not matched to a gene: 7. There are 17 residues in the CDR3. The DNA for the CDR3 is TGTGCCAGCAGCTTGCAAAGACTAGCGGAATACCAAGAGACCCAGTACTTC. This gives the protein CASSLQRLAEYQETQYF.

The gene calls are TRBV11-2 and TRBJ2-1; 7 bases agree with TRBD1. V lost 4 bases, J lost 9 bases, and 15 bases stayed unmatched. This CDR3 has 16 residues. Germline V gene lookup returns CDR1 SGHAT and CDR2 FQNNGV. As DNA, the CDR3 is TGTGCCAGCAGCTCGACAGGGAGCCTCCATCCTGGTGAGCAGTTCTTC. Its translation is CASSSTGSLHPGEQFF. Using reference TRBV11-2 and TRBJ2-1 for the parts outside the CDR3, the full variable domain is EAGVAQSPRYKIIEKRQSVAFWCNPISGHATLYWYQQILGQGPKLLIQFQNNGVVDDSQLPKDRFSAERLKGVDSTLKIQPAKLEDSAVYLCASSSTGSLHPGEQFFGPGTRLTVL.

Regarding this clonotype: A much bigger clone sits one base away, suggesting this may be a read error. J is TRBJ2-7 and V is TRBV6-9, with 10 bases that match TRBD1. The V gene's germline CDR1 is MNHGY and CDR2 SVAAGI. Trimming removed 8 bases from V and 7 bases from J; junction bases left unmatched: 17. CDR3 size: 16 residues. In DNA form, the CDR3 reads TGTGCCAGCCCAGGGATCATGGGACAGGGGTTCCATGAGCAGTACTTC. Protein sequence: CASPGIMGQGFHEQYF.

Regarding this clonotype: This could be a read error, since a much larger clone is one nucleotide away. This chain connects TRBV6-6 to TRBJ2-7, with 7 bases that match TRBD1. Germline V gene lookup returns CDR1 MNHNY and CDR2 SVGAGI (reference sequence). The CDR3 contains 15 residues. The CDR3 reads CASNYSRAGGYEQYF. The CDR3 DNA reads as TGTGCCAGCAATTACTCGAGGGCAGGGGGTTACGAGCAGTACTTC.

V usage is TRBV18 and J usage is TRBJ1-1; TRBD1 aligns across 8 bases. V shed 3 bases and J 6 bases; nucleotides not matched to a gene: 9. CDR1 is KGHSH, CDR2 LQKENI, per germline. There are 15 residues in the CDR3. The CDR3 nucleotides are TGTGCCAGCTCACCTCCGACAGGGGACCTCGCTGAAGCTTTCTTT. It codes for CASSPPTGDLAEAFF. Combining the CDR3 with reference TRBV18 and TRBJ1-1 gives the whole variable domain NAGVMQNPRHLVRRRGQEARLRCSPMKGHSHVYWYRQLPEEGLKFMVYLQKENIIDESGMPKERFSAEFPKEGPSILRIQQVVRGDSAAYFCASSPPTGDLAEAFFGQGTRLTVV.